This note documents a single T cell receptor beta chain sequence. This entry comes from a study of T cell changes during pregnancy in multiple sclerosis. The method was immunoSEQ multiplex PCR; TCRdb's version includes in-frame clones alone and lacks a portion of them. Of roughly 59,000 clones in the sample, just under 95% were seen once. The CDR3 is made up of 16 amino acids. Between the trimmed V and J ends, which lost 3 bases and 6 bases, there was a span of 22 bases. Germline CDR1 reads SGHKS; CDR2 reads YYEKEE (reference sequence). The sequencing here drew on CD4+ T cells from peripheral blood mononuclear cells, taken before pregnancy. This rearrangement joins TRBV5-5 to TRBJ2-7; D uncertain. This receptor was obtained from a female donor with multiple sclerosis, enrolled in a pregnancy study. The CDR3 DNA reads as TGTGCCAGCAGCTCGGCCCCCAGTCCCTCGACGGGCGAGCAGTACTTC. It is translated as CASSSAPSPSTGEQYF.